The sequence of this TCR beta chain was determined in a study of blood T cell repertoires in COVID-19. Study-wide background: Samples taken during acute and convalescent COVID-19 were collected in the United States, Italy and Spain. PBMCs, B-cell-depleted T cells, or T cells were the source of the cDNA or gDNA that made up the material.

As processed by the authors: Reference gene primer amplification gave nucleated cell count estimates. Profiled with immunoSEQ multiplex PCR; TCRdb holds only in-frame clones, not every one. The V and J calls and the clone size are those of that table, but D and trimming were determined from the DNA. Altogether more than 95,000 clones are present, approximately 84% being singletons, with the ten largest covering less than 9%. The CDR3 runs to 14 residues. In germline, CDR1 is SEHNR, CDR2 FQNEAQ (reference sequence). The V end was cut by 1 base, the J end by 4 bases, with 8 bases between. V is TRBV7-9 and J is TRBJ1-5; no firm D call. The sequenced material came from peripheral blood. The sequence was obtained from a man between 65 and 85 years old with active or convalescent COVID-19. The CDR3 DNA reads as TGTGCCAGCAGCTTAGGAGGTTTTAATCAGCCCCAGCATTTT. It is translated as CASSLGGFNQPQHF.